The sequence of this T cell receptor beta chain was determined in a study of blood T cell repertoires in COVID-19. Study-wide context: T cells, B-cell-depleted T cells, or PBMCs supplied cDNA or gDNA.

The participants were between roughly 18 and 100 years old and came from under 25 US areas. Trimming at V came to 4 bases and at J to 6 bases, leaving 19 bases not matched to a gene. Germline values: CDR1 MGHRA, CDR2 YSYEKL. This CDR3 is 19 amino acids long. Authors' data handling: The authors estimated nucleated cell counts from reference gene primer amplification. The repertoire was sequenced with immunoSEQ multiplex PCR; TCRdb's copy has only in-frame clones and lacks some. For V, J and clone size, that table is used; D and trimming come from the DNA. The top ten clones hold around 5.5% of a sample with about 140,000 clones, 84% of them seen once.

The specimen sequenced was PBMCs or T cells enriched from blood (not recorded which). V and J are TRBV4-1 and TRBJ1-5, with 9 bases identical to TRBD1. The sequence came from a man between 35 and 55 years old with acute COVID-19. The CDR3 region is CASSRDQWTGTGPTQPQHF. In DNA, the CDR3 is TGCGCCAGCAGCCGCGATCAATGGACCGGGACAGGGCCCACTCAGCCCCAGCATTTT.